These T cell receptor beta chains were read from a single sample in a study of breast tumors, draining lymph nodes, adjacent tissues. MiXCR, run by TCRdb on the multiplex PCR reads, gives a single entry per CDR3 protein. This table has 200,000 or so distinct CDR3 sequences, around a third appearing once. Material: axillary lymph node tissue. The origin of the receptors is a female donor with breast cancer. Some clones in this sample may be carry-over from other donors' samples. Both conserved end residues are part of each CDR3. The D gene is left open where the match is weak. Expanded clones are given a class, and other clones once, few, many or no size at all.

J: TRBJ2-7
size: NA
V: TRBV20-1
D: TRBD2
CDR3: CSASRLAGGGEQYF
DNA: TGCAGTGCTAGCCGACTAGCGGGAGGGGGGGAGCAGTACTTC

J: TRBJ1-5
size: many
V: TRBV30
D: NA
CDR3: CAWNTGIRQPQHF
DNA: TGTGCCTGGAATACAGGGATTAGGCAGCCCCAGCATTTT

J: TRBJ1-2
size: many
V: TRBV15
D: NA
CDR3: CATSRDALGGYTF
DNA: TGTGCCACCAGCAGAGATGCCCTGGGGGGCTACACCTTC

J: TRBJ2-5
size: many
V: TRBV15
D: NA
CDR3: CATSRDIAETQYF
DNA: TGTGCCACCAGCAGAGATATAGCGGAGACCCAGTACTTC

J: TRBJ2-2
size: many
V: TRBV19
D: NA
CDR3: CASSMYGTGPGELFF
DNA: TGTGCCAGTAGTATGTACGGGACGGGACCCGGGGAGCTGTTTTTT

J: TRBJ2-1
size: many
V: TRBV20-1
D: TRBD2
CDR3: CSARPAAGGPPEQFF
DNA: TGCAGTGCTAGACCAGCTGCGGGAGGGCCCCCTGAGCAGTTCTTC

J: TRBJ1-6
size: many
V: TRBV2
D: NA
CDR3: CASSEGQASNSPLHF
DNA: TGTGCCAGCAGTGAAGGACAGGCGTCAAATTCACCCCTCCACTTT

J: TRBJ1-5
size: many
V: TRBV12-3/TRBV12-4
D: TRBD1
CDR3: CASSPRTGAYSNQPQHF
DNA: TGTGCCAGCAGTCCAAGGACAGGGGCATATAGCAATCAGCCCCAGCATTTT

J: TRBJ1-2
size: NA
V: TRBV10-3
D: TRBD1
CDR3: CAISESRDRGVCGYTF
DNA: TGTGCCATCAGCGAGTCGAGGGACAGGGGGGTCTGTGGCTACACCTTC

J: TRBJ1-6
size: many
V: TRBV7-9
D: TRBD1
CDR3: CASSIGQGFYNSPLHF
DNA: TGTGCCAGCAGCATAGGACAGGGCTTCTATAATTCACCCCTCCACTTT

J: TRBJ2-2
size: many
V: TRBV20-1
D: TRBD2
CDR3: CSARGGRSTGELFF
DNA: TGCAGTGCTAGGGGGGGGAGGTCGACCGGGGAGCTGTTTTTT

J: TRBJ2-3
size: many
V: TRBV20-1
D: NA
CDR3: CSARGGNTQYF
DNA: TGCAGTGCTAGAGGTGGTAATACGCAGTATTTT

J: TRBJ2-1
size: many
V: TRBV6-2/TRBV6-3
D: TRBD2
CDR3: CASSFGLAGIYNEQFF
DNA: TGTGCCAGCAGTTTCGGACTAGCGGGAATATACAATGAGCAGTTCTTC

J: TRBJ2-3
size: many
V: TRBV7-2
D: NA
CDR3: CASGPSYTMADTQYF
DNA: TGTGCCAGCGGACCCTCATATACTATGGCCGATACGCAGTATTTT

J: TRBJ2-1
size: many
V: TRBV18
D: NA
CDR3: CASSPSLGGQSEQFF
DNA: TGTGCCAGCTCTCCCTCTTTGGGGGGGCAGAGTGAGCAGTTCTTC

J: TRBJ1-4
size: NA
V: TRBV19
D: TRBD1
CDR3: CASKGTGGKLFF
DNA: TGTGCCAGTAAGGGGACAGGGGGGAAACTGTTTTTT

J: TRBJ1-4
size: NA
V: TRBV5-1
D: TRBD1
CDR3: CASSLVQGEKLFF
DNA: TGCGCCAGCAGCCTGGTACAGGGGGAAAAACTGTTTTTT

J: TRBJ2-3
size: many
V: TRBV2
D: TRBD2
CDR3: CAGGRVAGPDTQYF
DNA: TGTGCTGGGGGGAGGGTAGCGGGTCCAGATACGCAGTATTTT

J: TRBJ2-3
size: NA
V: TRBV6-2/TRBV6-3
D: TRBD2
CDR3: CVSSGSRGRGDTQYF
DNA: TGTGTCAGCAGCGGGAGCCGCGGGAGGGGCGATACGCAGTATTTT

J: TRBJ2-3
size: many
V: TRBV12-3/TRBV12-4
D: TRBD1
CDR3: CASSLGTGATDTQYF
DNA: TGTGCCAGCAGTTTAGGGACAGGGGCCACAGATACGCAGTATTTT

J: TRBJ1-5
size: NA
V: TRBV5-1
D: TRBD1
CDR3: CASTSRQGKQPQHF
DNA: TGCGCCAGCACCTCCCGACAGGGGAAACAGCCCCAGCATTTT

J: TRBJ2-1
size: many
V: TRBV5-1
D: NA
CDR3: CASSAEGGRVGEQFF
DNA: TGCGCCAGCAGCGCCGAGGGGGGGCGGGTAGGTGAGCAGTTCTTC

J: TRBJ2-7
size: many
V: TRBV7-6
D: TRBD1
CDR3: CASSTGQGDEQYF
DNA: TGTGCCAGCAGCACCGGACAGGGTGACGAGCAGTACTTC

J: TRBJ1-1
size: few
V: TRBV5-6
D: TRBD1
CDR3: CASSRTGGTEAFF
DNA: TGTGCCAGCAGCAGAACAGGGGGCACTGAAGCTTTCTTT

J: TRBJ2-3
size: many
V: TRBV10-3
D: TRBD1
CDR3: CATGTGGAGSTDTQYF
DNA: TGTGCCACCGGGACAGGGGGCGCGGGGAGCACAGATACGCAGTATTTT

J: TRBJ2-1
size: NA
V: TRBV7-2
D: TRBD2
CDR3: CASSYPSSFTSGRPPEQFF
DNA: TGTGCCAGCAGTTACCCCTCCTCGTTTACTAGCGGGAGGCCCCCTGAGCAGTTCTTC

J: TRBJ1-2
size: many
V: TRBV30
D: TRBD1
CDR3: CAWSEGTDYGYTF
DNA: TGTGCCTGGAGTGAAGGGACAGACTATGGCTACACCTTC

J: TRBJ1-4
size: NA
V: TRBV20-1
D: TRBD1
CDR3: CSARIGTGTREKLFF
DNA: TGCAGTGCTAGAATCGGGACAGGGACGAGGGAAAAACTGTTTTTT

J: TRBJ2-1
size: many
V: TRBV7-8
D: TRBD2
CDR3: CASSLARGGAYNEQFF
DNA: TGTGCCAGCAGCTTAGCCCGGGGGGGGGCCTACAATGAGCAGTTCTTC

J: TRBJ2-7
size: many
V: TRBV7-6
D: TRBD2
CDR3: CASSLGGLADEQYF
DNA: TGTGCCAGCAGCTTAGGGGGACTAGCGGACGAGCAGTACTTC

J: TRBJ1-2
size: NA
V: TRBV12-3/TRBV12-4
D: NA
CDR3: CASSLGPGLDGYTF
DNA: TGTGCCAGCAGTTTGGGACCAGGACTGGATGGCTACACCTTC

J: TRBJ2-1
size: NA
V: TRBV7-9
D: TRBD2
CDR3: CASSLGASGPEGYNEQFF
DNA: TGTGCCAGCAGCTTAGGGGCTAGCGGGCCCGAGGGGTACAATGAGCAGTTCTTC

J: TRBJ2-7
size: many
V: TRBV7-8
D: TRBD2
CDR3: CASSHGGADEQYF
DNA: TGTGCCAGCAGTCACGGGGGGGCTGACGAGCAGTACTTC

J: TRBJ2-1
size: many
V: TRBV2
D: TRBD1
CDR3: CASSEATGTGEGNEQFF
DNA: TGTGCCAGCAGTGAAGCCACTGGGACAGGGGAAGGCAATGAGCAGTTCTTC

J: TRBJ1-6
size: NA
V: TRBV20-1
D: NA
CDR3: CSASSSEKVLHF
DNA: TGCAGTGCTAGTTCGTCGGAAAAGGTCCTCCACTTT

J: TRBJ2-2
size: many
V: TRBV9
D: NA
CDR3: CASSVGASGNTGELFF
DNA: TGTGCCAGCAGCGTAGGTGCTTCGGGGAACACCGGGGAGCTGTTTTTT

J: TRBJ1-4
size: many
V: TRBV24-1
D: NA
CDR3: CATSDSTGKDEKLFF
DNA: TGTGCCACCAGTGATTCTACAGGGAAGGATGAAAAACTGTTTTTT

J: TRBJ2-2
size: many
V: TRBV9
D: TRBD1
CDR3: CASSGGTGAGTGELFF
DNA: TGTGCCAGCAGCGGAGGGACAGGGGCTGGGACCGGGGAGCTGTTTTTT

J: TRBJ2-3
size: few
V: TRBV28
D: NA
CDR3: CASSLLNRTDTQYF
DNA: TGTGCCAGCAGTTTATTAAACCGCACAGATACGCAGTATTTT

J: TRBJ2-1
size: many
V: TRBV18
D: NA
CDR3: CASSLDRSPFF
DNA: TGTGCCAGCTCATTGGACCGATCCCCGTTCTTC

J: TRBJ2-6
size: many
V: TRBV3-1
D: NA
CDR3: CASSQVKSSGANVLTF
DNA: TGTGCCAGCAGCCAAGTGAAGAGCTCTGGGGCCAACGTCCTGACTTTC